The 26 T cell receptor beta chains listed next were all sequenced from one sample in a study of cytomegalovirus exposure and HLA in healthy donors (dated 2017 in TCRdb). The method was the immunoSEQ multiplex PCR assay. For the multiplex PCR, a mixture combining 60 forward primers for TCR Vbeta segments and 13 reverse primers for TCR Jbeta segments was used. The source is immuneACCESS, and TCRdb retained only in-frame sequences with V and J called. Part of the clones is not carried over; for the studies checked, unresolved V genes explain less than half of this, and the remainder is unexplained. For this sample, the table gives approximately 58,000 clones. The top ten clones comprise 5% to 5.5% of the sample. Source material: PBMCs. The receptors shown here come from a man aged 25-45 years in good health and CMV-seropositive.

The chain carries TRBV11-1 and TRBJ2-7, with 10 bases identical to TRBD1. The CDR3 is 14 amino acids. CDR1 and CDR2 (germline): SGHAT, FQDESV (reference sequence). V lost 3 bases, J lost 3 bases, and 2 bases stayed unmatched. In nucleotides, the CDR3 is TGTGCCAGCAGCTTTGGGACAGGGGACTACGAGCAGTACTTC. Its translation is CASSFGTGDYEQYF.

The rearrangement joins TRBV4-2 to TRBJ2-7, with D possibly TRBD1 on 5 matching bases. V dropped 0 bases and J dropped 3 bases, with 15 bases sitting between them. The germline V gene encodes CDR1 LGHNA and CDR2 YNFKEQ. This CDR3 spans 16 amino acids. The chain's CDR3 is CASSQDAQGPVYEQYF. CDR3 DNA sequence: TGTGCCAGCAGCCAAGATGCCCAGGGTCCTGTCTACGAGCAGTACTTC.

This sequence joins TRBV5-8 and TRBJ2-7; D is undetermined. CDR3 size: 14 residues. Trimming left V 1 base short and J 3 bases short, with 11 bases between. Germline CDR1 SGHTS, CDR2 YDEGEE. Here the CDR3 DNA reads TGTGCCAGCAGCTTGTCCCCGGGTTTCTACGAGCAGTACTTC. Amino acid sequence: CASSLSPGFYEQYF.

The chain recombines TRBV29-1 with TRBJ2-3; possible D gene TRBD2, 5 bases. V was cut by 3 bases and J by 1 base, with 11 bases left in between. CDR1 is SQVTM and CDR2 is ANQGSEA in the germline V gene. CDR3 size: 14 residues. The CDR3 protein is CSVEVGRGTDTQYF. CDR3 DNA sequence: TGCAGCGTTGAGGTGGGGAGAGGCACAGATACGCAGTATTTT.

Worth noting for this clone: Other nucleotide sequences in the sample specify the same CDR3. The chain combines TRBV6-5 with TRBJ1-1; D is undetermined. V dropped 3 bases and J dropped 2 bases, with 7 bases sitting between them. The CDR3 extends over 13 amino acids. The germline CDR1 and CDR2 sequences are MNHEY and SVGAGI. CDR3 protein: CASSYGRNTEAFF. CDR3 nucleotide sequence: TGTGCCAGCAGTTATGGGAGAAACACTGAAGCTTTCTTT.

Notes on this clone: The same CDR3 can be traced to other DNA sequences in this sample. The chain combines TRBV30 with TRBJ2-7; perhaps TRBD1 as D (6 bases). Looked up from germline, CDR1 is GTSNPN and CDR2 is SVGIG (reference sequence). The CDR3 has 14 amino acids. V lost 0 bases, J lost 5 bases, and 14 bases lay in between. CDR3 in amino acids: CAWSVGRGSDEQYF. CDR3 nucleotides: TGTGCCTGGAGTGTAGGCAGGGGTTCTGACGAGCAGTACTTC.

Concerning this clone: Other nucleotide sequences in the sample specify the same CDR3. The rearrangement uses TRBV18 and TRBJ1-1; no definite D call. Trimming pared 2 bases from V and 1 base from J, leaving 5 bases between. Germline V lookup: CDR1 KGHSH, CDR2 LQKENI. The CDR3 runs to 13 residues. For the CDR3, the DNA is TGTGCCAGCTCACCAGCGGAGAACACTGAAGCTTTCTTT. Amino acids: CASSPAENTEAFF.

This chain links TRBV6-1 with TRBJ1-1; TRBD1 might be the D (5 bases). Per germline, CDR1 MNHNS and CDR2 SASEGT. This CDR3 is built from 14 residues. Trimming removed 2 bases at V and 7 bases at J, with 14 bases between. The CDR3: CASSESAQGSEAFF. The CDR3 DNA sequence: TGTGCCAGCAGTGAAAGCGCTCAGGGTAGTGAAGCTTTCTTT.

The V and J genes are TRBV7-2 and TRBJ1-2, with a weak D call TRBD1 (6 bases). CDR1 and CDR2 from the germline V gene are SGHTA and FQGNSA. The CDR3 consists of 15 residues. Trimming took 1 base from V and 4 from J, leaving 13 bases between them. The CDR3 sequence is CASSLEYPGAYGYTF. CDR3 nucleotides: TGTGCCAGCAGCTTAGAATACCCAGGGGCCTATGGCTACACCTTC.

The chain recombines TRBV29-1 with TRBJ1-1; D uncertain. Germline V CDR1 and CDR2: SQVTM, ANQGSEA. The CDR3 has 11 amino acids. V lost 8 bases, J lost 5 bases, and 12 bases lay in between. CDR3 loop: CSNGELTEAFF. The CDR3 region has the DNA TGCAGCAATGGGGAGTTGACTGAAGCTTTCTTT. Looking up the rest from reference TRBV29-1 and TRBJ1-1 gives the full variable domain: SAVISQKPSRDICQRGTSLTIQCQVDSQVTMMFWYRQQPGQSLTLIATANQGSEATYESGFVIDKFPISRPNLTFSTLTVSNMSPEDSSIYLCSNGELTEAFFGQGTRLTVV.

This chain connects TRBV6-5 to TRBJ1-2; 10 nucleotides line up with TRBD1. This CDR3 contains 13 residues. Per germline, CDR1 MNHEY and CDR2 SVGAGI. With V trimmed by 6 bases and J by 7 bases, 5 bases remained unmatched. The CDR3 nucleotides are TGTGCCAGCAGCCTCGGGACAGGGGTTGGCTACACCTTC. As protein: CASSLGTGVGYTF.

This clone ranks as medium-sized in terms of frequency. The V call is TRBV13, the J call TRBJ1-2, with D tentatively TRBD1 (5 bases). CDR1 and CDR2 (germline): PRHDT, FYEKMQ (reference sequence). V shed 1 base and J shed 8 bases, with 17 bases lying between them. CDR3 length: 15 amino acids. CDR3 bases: TGTGCCAGCAGCTTAGAGGGGTCCAGAATTCAGGGCTACACCTTC. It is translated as CASSLEGSRIQGYTF.

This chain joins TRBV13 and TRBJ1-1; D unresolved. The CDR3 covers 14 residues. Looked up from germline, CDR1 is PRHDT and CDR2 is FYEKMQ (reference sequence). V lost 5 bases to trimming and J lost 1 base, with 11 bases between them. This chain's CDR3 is CASSLWRENTEAFF. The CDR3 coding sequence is TGTGCCAGCAGCCTCTGGCGGGAGAACACTGAAGCTTTCTTT.

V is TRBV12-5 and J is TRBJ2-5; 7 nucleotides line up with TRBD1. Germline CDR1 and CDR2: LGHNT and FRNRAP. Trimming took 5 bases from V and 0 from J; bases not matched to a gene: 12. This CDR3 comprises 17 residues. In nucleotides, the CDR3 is TGTGCTAGTGGTGCCGACAAAACAGGGGCGTACCAAGAGACCCAGTACTTC. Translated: CASGADKTGAYQETQYF.

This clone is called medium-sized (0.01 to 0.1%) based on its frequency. In nucleotides, the CDR3 is TGTGCCAGCAGTGAGCTAGCGGGAGCAGATGAGCAGTTCTTC. It codes for CASSELAGADEQFF. The V gene is TRBV6-4, the J gene TRBJ2-1; the match to TRBD2 covers 10 bases. CDR1 and CDR2 from the germline V gene are MRHNA and SNTAGT. CDR3 length: 14 amino acids. The V gene end was trimmed by 3 bases and the J gene end by 8 bases; junction bases not matched to a gene: 4.

DNA of the CDR3: TGTGCCAGCAGCCCAGCGACAGGGGTCGGCTACACCTTC. It specifies CASSPATGVGYTF. This sequence joins TRBV14 and TRBJ1-2, with 8 bases identical to TRBD1. The CDR3 sequence is 13 residues long. CDR1 is SGHDN and CDR2 is FVKESK in the germline V gene. Trimming took 4 bases from V and 8 from J; bases not matched to a gene: 6.

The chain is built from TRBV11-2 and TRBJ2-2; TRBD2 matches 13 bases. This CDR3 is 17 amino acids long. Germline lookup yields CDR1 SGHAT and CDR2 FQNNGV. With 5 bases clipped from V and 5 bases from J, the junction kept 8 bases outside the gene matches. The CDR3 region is CASSEGLAGQGTGELFF. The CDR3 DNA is TGTGCCAGCAGCGAGGGACTAGCGGGACAAGGAACCGGGGAGCTGTTTTTT.

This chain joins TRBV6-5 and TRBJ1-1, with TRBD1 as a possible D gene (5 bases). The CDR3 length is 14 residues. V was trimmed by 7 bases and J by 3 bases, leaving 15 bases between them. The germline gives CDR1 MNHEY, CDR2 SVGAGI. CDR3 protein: CASTRQPGDTEAFF. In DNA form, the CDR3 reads TGTGCCAGCACACGGCAACCGGGGGACACTGAAGCTTTCTTT.

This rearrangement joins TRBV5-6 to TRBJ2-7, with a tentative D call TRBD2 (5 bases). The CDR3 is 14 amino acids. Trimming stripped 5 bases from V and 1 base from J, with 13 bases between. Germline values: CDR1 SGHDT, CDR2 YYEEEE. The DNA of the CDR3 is TGTGCCAGCAGGAACCGGGAAAAATCCTACGAGCAGTACTTC. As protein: CASRNREKSYEQYF.

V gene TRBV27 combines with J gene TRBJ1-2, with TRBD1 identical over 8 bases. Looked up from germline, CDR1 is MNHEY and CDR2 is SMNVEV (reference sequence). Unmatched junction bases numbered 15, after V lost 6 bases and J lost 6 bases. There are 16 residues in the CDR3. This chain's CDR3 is CASRADRGVLKDGYTF. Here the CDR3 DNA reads TGTGCCAGCAGAGCCGACAGGGGTGTACTGAAGGATGGCTACACCTTC.

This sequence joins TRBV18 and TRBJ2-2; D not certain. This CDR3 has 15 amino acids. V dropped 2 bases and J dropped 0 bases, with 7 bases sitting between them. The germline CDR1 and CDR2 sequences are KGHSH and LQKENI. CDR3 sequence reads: CASSPVQTNTGELFF. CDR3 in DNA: TGTGCCAGCTCACCAGTGCAGACGAACACCGGGGAGCTGTTTTTT.

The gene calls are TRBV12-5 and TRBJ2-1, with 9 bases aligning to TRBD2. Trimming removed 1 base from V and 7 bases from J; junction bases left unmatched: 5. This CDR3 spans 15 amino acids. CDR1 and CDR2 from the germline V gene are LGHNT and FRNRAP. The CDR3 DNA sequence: TGTGCTAGTGGTTTGGATAGCGGGAGTAGGAATGAGCAGTTCTTC. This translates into CASGLDSGSRNEQFF.

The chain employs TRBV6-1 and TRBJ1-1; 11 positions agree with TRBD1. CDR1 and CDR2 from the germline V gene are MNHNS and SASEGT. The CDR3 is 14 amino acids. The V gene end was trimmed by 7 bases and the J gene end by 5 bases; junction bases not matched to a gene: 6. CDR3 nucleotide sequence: TGTGCCAGCACCCAAGGACAGGGGGCGACTGAAGCTTTCTTT. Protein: CASTQGQGATEAFF.

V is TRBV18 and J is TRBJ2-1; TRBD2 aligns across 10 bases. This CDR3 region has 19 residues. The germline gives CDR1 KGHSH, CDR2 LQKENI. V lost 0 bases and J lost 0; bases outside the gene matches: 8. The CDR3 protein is CASSPPVTSGPDSYNEQFF. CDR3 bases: TGTGCCAGCTCACCACCTGTGACTAGCGGGCCCGACTCCTACAATGAGCAGTTCTTC.

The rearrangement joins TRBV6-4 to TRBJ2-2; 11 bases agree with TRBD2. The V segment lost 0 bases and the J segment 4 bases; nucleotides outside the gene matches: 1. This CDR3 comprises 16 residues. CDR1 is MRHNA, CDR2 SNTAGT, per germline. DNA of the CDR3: TGTGCCAGCAGTGACTCTAGCGGGGGGGCCACCGGGGAGCTGTTTTTT. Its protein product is CASSDSSGGATGELFF.

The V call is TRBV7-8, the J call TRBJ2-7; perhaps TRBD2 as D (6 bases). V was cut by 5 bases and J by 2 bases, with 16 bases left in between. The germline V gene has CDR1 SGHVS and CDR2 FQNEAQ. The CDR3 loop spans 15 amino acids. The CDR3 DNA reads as TGTGCCAGCAGCAGAAGACTCTCGGGAGCCTACGAGCAGTACTTC. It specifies CASSRRLSGAYEQYF. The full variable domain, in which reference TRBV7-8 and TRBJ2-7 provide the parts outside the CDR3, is GAGVSQSPRYKVAKRGQDVALRCDPISGHVSLFWYQQALGQGPEFLTYFQNEAQLDKSGLPSDRFFAERPEGSVSTLKIQRTQQEDSAVYLCASSRRLSGAYEQYFGPGTRLTVT.